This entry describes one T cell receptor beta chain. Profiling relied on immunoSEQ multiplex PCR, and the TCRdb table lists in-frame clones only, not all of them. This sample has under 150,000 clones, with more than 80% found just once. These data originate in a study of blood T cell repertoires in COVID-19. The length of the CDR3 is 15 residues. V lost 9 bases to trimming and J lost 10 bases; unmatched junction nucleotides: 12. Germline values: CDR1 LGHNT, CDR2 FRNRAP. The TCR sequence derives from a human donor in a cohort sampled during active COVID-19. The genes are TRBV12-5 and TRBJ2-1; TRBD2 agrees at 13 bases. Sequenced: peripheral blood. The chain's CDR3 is CASLGTSGAPGEQFF. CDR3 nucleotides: TGTGCTAGCCTTGGGACTAGCGGGGCCCCGGGGGAGCAGTTCTTC.